These T cell receptor beta chains were read from a single sample in a study of blood T cell repertoires in COVID-19. Assay: immunoSEQ multiplex PCR; the TCRdb copy retains only in-frame clones and omits some. The data contain around 110,000 clones, about nine tenths of them singletons. The specimen sequenced was peripheral blood. These receptor sequences come from a human donor with active COVID-19. The donor label of this sample is uncertain. CDR3s include the opening cysteine and the closing phenylalanine or tryptophan. The order of the fields is clone size, D gene, V gene, J gene, CDR3 DNA, CDR3 protein. D genes are given only for firm matches. The size entry is marked missing in some rows and otherwise reads once, few, many or a size class.

size: NA; D: TRBD2; V: TRBV5-1; J: TRBJ2-7; DNA: TGCGCCAGCGGGCGCGGGGGGGGCAACTCCTACGAGCAGTACTTC; CDR3: CASGRGGGNSYEQYF
size: NA; D: TRBD1; V: TRBV11-3; J: TRBJ2-7; DNA: TGTGCCAGCAGCCCAGGACAGGGTTTGAGCTACGAGCAGTACTTC; CDR3: CASSPGQGLSYEQYF
size: NA; D: NA; V: TRBV7-9; J: TRBJ2-1; DNA: TGTGCCGGAACAGGGTCGACCTACAATGAGCAGTTCTTC; CDR3: CAGTGSTYNEQFF
size: NA; D: NA; V: TRBV15; J: TRBJ2-3; DNA: TGTGCCACCAGCAGATCAGGGCTAGGGAAGACAGATACGCAGTATTTT; CDR3: CATSRSGLGKTDTQYF
size: few; D: TRBD1; V: TRBV13; J: TRBJ2-7; DNA: TGTGCCAGCAGTAAGGACAGGGACTACGAGCAGTACTTC; CDR3: CASSKDRDYEQYF
size: NA; D: TRBD1; V: TRBV4-1; J: TRBJ1-2; DNA: TGCGCCAGCAGCCAAAATCCCGCGGACAGGGGTCATGGCTACACCTTC; CDR3: CASSQNPADRGHGYTF
size: NA; D: TRBD1; V: TRBV6-5; J: TRBJ2-7; DNA: TGTGCCAGCAGGACCGCCGGGACAGGGTCAAAGGAGCAGTACTTC; CDR3: CASRTAGTGSKEQYF
size: NA; D: NA; V: TRBV19; J: TRBJ2-7; DNA: TGTGCCAGTAGTCTCCAGGGTAATCTCCACGAGCAGTACTTC; CDR3: CASSLQGNLHEQYF
size: NA; D: TRBD2; V: TRBV5-6; J: TRBJ2-7; DNA: TGTGCCAGCAGTCCTGATAGCGGGGAGAGCTCCTACGAGCAGTACTTC; CDR3: CASSPDSGESSYEQYF
size: NA; D: NA; V: TRBV27; J: TRBJ2-2; DNA: TGTGCCAGCAGTTCCTTGCGGAACACCGGGGAGCTGTTTTTT; CDR3: CASSSLRNTGELFF
size: once; D: NA; V: TRBV6-5; J: TRBJ1-1; DNA: TGTGCCAGCAGTTACTCAGGGGGGGTGACGAACACTGAAGCTTTCTTT; CDR3: CASSYSGGVTNTEAFF
size: NA; D: TRBD1; V: TRBV10-3; J: TRBJ2-7; DNA: TGTGCCAATGGACAGGGGGAATACGAGCAGTACTTC; CDR3: CANGQGEYEQYF
size: once; D: TRBD1; V: TRBV7-7; J: TRBJ1-5; DNA: TGTGCTAGCAGCCCCGACCCGAGACAGGGTTTCAATCAGCCCCAGCATTTT; CDR3: CASSPDPRQGFNQPQHF
size: NA; D: TRBD2; V: TRBV3-1/TRBV3-2; J: TRBJ2-5; DNA: TGTGCCAGCAGCCAAGTACTAGCGGGGGGTCAAGAGACCCAGTACTTC; CDR3: CASSQVLAGGQETQYF
size: NA; D: TRBD2; V: TRBV6-1; J: TRBJ2-3; DNA: TGTGCCAGCAGTGCGACTAGCGGGACGCTACTACGCACAGATACGCAGTATTTT; CDR3: CASSATSGTLLRTDTQYF
size: NA; D: NA; V: TRBV7-8; J: TRBJ2-7; DNA: TGTGCCAGCAGCTTGACAGTATCTACGGTGGAGCAGTACTTC; CDR3: CASSLTVSTVEQYF
size: NA; D: NA; V: TRBV18; J: TRBJ1-1; DNA: TGTGCCAGCTCACAACGTCAGATCATGAACACTGAAGCTTTCTTT; CDR3: CASSQRQIMNTEAFF
size: NA; D: NA; V: TRBV20-1; J: TRBJ2-7; DNA: TGCAGTGCTAGTAGGCAGGCCAACGAGCAGTACTTC; CDR3: CSASRQANEQYF
size: NA; D: TRBD2; V: TRBV7-2; J: TRBJ2-2; DNA: TGTGCCAGCAGCTTAGTAGCGGGGGGCTACGGGGAGCTGTTTTTT; CDR3: CASSLVAGGYGELFF
size: NA; D: NA; V: TRBV29-1; J: TRBJ2-1; DNA: TGCAGCGGGAGGGTCAGCGACTCCTACAATGAGCAGTTCTTC; CDR3: CSGRVSDSYNEQFF
size: NA; D: TRBD2; V: TRBV18; J: TRBJ2-1; DNA: TGTGCCAGCTCACCATCGGGAGCTCGGGGGGGCTACAATGAGCAGTTCTTC; CDR3: CASSPSGARGGYNEQFF
size: once; D: NA; V: TRBV7-6; J: TRBJ2-1; DNA: TGTGCCAGCAGCTTAGGCGAATTCTCCTACAATGAGCAGTTCTTC; CDR3: CASSLGEFSYNEQFF
size: NA; D: NA; V: TRBV30; J: TRBJ1-1; DNA: TGTGCCTGGAGTGGCCAGGGGAACACTGAAGCTTTCTTT; CDR3: CAWSGQGNTEAFF
size: NA; D: TRBD2; V: TRBV2; J: TRBJ2-1; DNA: TGTGCCAGCACTACCGGGGGGGGCCGGAATGAGCAGTTCTTC; CDR3: CASTTGGGRNEQFF
size: NA; D: NA; V: TRBV6-2/TRBV6-3; J: TRBJ2-7; DNA: TGTGCCAGCAGTTACCCCCAGGGTTACCGCTACGAGCAGTACTTC; CDR3: CASSYPQGYRYEQYF
size: NA; D: NA; V: TRBV27; J: TRBJ2-3; DNA: TGTGCCAGCAAGCTAAGCGGAAAACCCACAGATACGCAGTATTTT; CDR3: CASKLSGKPTDTQYF
size: NA; D: TRBD1; V: TRBV28; J: TRBJ2-3; DNA: TGTGCCAGCAGTTTTTTGGGGACAGGGGACCGCGTTCAAGATACGCAGTATTTT; CDR3: CASSFLGTGDRVQDTQYF
size: NA; D: TRBD2; V: TRBV9; J: TRBJ2-1; DNA: TGTGCCAGCAGCGTAGAAGGACTAGGACACAATGAGCAGTTCTTC; CDR3: CASSVEGLGHNEQFF
size: NA; D: TRBD2; V: TRBV9; J: TRBJ2-5; DNA: TGTGCCAGCAGCTACGGACTAGCGGAGGGAGAGACCCAGTACTTC; CDR3: CASSYGLAEGETQYF
size: NA; D: TRBD1; V: TRBV19; J: TRBJ1-2; DNA: TGTGCCACGATAAAGACAGGGATGGAACATGGCTACACCTTC; CDR3: CATIKTGMEHGYTF
size: NA; D: NA; V: TRBV6-5; J: TRBJ1-1; DNA: TGTGCCAGCAGAGGCAGGGTTAGGAAAACTGAAGCTTTCTTT; CDR3: CASRGRVRKTEAFF
size: few; D: TRBD1; V: TRBV19; J: TRBJ1-2; DNA: TGTGCCAGTAGTACTCCGGGACAGGCTAACTATGGCTACACCTTC; CDR3: CASSTPGQANYGYTF
size: NA; D: NA; V: TRBV5-1; J: TRBJ1-1; DNA: TGCGCCAGCAGTTCCCGGTCGAACACTGAAGCTTTCTTT; CDR3: CASSSRSNTEAFF
size: NA; D: NA; V: TRBV5-1; J: TRBJ2-7; DNA: TGCGCCAGCAGGTTACGGAGTTCATCCTACGAGCAGTACTTC; CDR3: CASRLRSSSYEQYF
size: NA; D: NA; V: TRBV3-1/TRBV3-2; J: TRBJ2-6; DNA: TGTGCCAGCAGCCAAGGGCGGGCCTCTGGGGCCAACGTCCTGACTTTC; CDR3: CASSQGRASGANVLTF
size: few; D: NA; V: TRBV5-4; J: TRBJ1-2; DNA: TGTGCCAGCAGCCAGCAGCTAGCAACTAACTATGGCTACACCTTC; CDR3: CASSQQLATNYGYTF
size: NA; D: NA; V: TRBV7-8; J: TRBJ2-5; DNA: TGTGCCAGCAGCCCCACAGGGGGAGGGTACCAAGAGACCCAGTACTTC; CDR3: CASSPTGGGYQETQYF
size: NA; D: NA; V: TRBV5-5; J: TRBJ2-1; DNA: TGTGCCAGCAGCTTGACCCGACTAAAGCAGTTCTTC; CDR3: CASSLTRLKQFF
size: once; D: NA; V: TRBV30; J: TRBJ2-2; DNA: TGTGCCTGGAGTGTTAGGCAGGACACCGGGGAGCTGTTTTTT; CDR3: CAWSVRQDTGELFF
size: NA; D: TRBD1; V: TRBV14; J: TRBJ1-2; DNA: TGTGCCAGCAGCCAACTTGGACAGGGACAGTATAACTATGGCTACACCTTC; CDR3: CASSQLGQGQYNYGYTF
size: NA; D: NA; V: TRBV28; J: TRBJ2-7; DNA: TGTGCCAGCACGGCTAGCGTTTACGAGCAGTACTTC; CDR3: CASTASVYEQYF
size: NA; D: NA; V: TRBV7-9; J: TRBJ2-3; DNA: TGTGCCAGCAGCTATACAGGTTCCCGTACAGATACGCAGTATTTT; CDR3: CASSYTGSRTDTQYF
size: NA; D: NA; V: TRBV7-2; J: TRBJ2-1; DNA: TGTGCCAGCAGCCTCAGGGTTGGGGAGCAGTTCTTC; CDR3: CASSLRVGEQFF
size: once; D: NA; V: TRBV5-6; J: TRBJ2-5; DNA: TGTGCCAGCAGCCCTGGGTGGGGGCAGGAGACCCAGTACTTC; CDR3: CASSPGWGQETQYF
size: NA; D: TRBD1; V: TRBV11-2; J: TRBJ1-3; DNA: TGTGCCAGCAGCACCGGACAGGGCCCTGGAAACACCATATATTTT; CDR3: CASSTGQGPGNTIYF